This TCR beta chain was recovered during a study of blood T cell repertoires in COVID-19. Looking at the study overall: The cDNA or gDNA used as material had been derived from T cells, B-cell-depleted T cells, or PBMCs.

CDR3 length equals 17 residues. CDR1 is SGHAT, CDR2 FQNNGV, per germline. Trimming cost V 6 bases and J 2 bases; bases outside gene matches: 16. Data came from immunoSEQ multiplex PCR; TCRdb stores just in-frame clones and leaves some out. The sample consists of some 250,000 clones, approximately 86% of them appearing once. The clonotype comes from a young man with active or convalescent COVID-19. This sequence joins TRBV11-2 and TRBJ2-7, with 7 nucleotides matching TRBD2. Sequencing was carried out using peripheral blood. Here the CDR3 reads CASSSPVKARGAYEQYF. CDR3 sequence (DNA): TGTGCCAGCAGTTCTCCCGTCAAGGCCCGGGGGGCCTACGAGCAGTACTTC.